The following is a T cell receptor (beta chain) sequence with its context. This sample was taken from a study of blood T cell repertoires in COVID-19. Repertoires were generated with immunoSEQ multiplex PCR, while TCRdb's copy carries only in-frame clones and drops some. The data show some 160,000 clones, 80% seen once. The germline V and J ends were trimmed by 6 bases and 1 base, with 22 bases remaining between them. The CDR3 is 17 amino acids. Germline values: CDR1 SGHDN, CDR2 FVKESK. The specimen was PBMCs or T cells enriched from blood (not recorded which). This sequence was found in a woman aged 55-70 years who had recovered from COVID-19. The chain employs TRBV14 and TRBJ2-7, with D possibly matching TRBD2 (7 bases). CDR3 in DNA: TGTGCCAGCAGTCTCGGTCCCCCCGGGGGGCCTTCCTACGAGCAGTACTTC. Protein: CASSLGPPGGPSYEQYF.